This paragraph covers one TCR beta chain sequence. This sample is part of a study of blood T cells in healthy people across ages. The length of the CDR3 is 13 residues. The V gene's germline CDR1 is SEHNR and CDR2 FQNEAQ (reference sequence). A second PCR of roughly 7 to 11 cycles used a sample-barcoded 5' primer and a J-beta primer mix. TCRdb re-called the 5' RACE reads with MiXCR, one entry per CDR3 protein. The sample holds over 450,000 distinct CDR3 sequences, around 24% seen once. The people who gave samples were healthy Caucasians from Russia, aged about 6 to 95. Donors gave 8 to 10 milliliters of peripheral blood apiece. The same data also went into a second study, on T cells of mothers and their children. That work adds: Related mother-child pairs showed slightly, non-significantly higher overlap than unrelated pairs.

The chain carries TRBV7-9 and TRBJ2-5; D is ambiguous. The assigned J gene may be wrong: the sequence end matches TRBJ2-7 better. Sequencing was done on a sample of blood. This receptor was identified in a boy aged 5-17 years in good health. The CDR3 bases are TGTGCCAGCAGCTTAGAATTTAGGACCGAGCAGTACTTC. Its translation is CASSLEFRTEQYF.